Following are 18 T cell receptor beta chains from one sample sequenced in a study of T cells in Graves' hyperthyroidism and ophthalmopathy. Researchers took RNA transcripts and amplified the TCR beta CDR3 regions from them. First-round RT-PCR targeting the TCR CDR3 was performed with the HTBI primer set. MiXCR was run by TCRdb on the multiplex PCR reads, yielding one entry per CDR3 protein. The data hold 200,000 to 250,000 distinct CDR3 sequences, with around 16% observed a single time. Sample: blood. The source of these receptors is a man between 40 and 49 years old with Graves' hyperthyroidism.

This clonotype was recorded at least ten times. The V call is TRBV5-1, the J call TRBJ2-3; 11 bases line up with TRBD1. V was clipped by 4 bases and J by 3 bases; unmatched bases: 7. Germline CDR1 and CDR2: SGHRS and YFSETQ. The CDR3 sequence is 16 residues long. This CDR3 is CASSPGTGGRTDTQYF. Written as DNA, the CDR3 is TGCGCCAGCAGCCCAGGGACAGGGGGTAGGACAGATACGCAGTATTTT.

This clonotype was observed at least ten times. The chain employs TRBV18 and TRBJ1-5; 8 bases agree with TRBD1. J was trimmed by 0 bases and V by 8 bases; bases with no gene match: 6. CDR1 is KGHSH and CDR2 is LQKENI in the germline V gene. The CDR3 consists of 15 residues. CDR3 in DNA: TGTGCCAGCCGGACAGGGCGTAATAGCAATCAGCCCCAGCATTTT. It is translated as CASRTGRNSNQPQHF.

This clonotype appeared many times. The CDR3 protein is CATSSSRGGSGELFF. DNA for the CDR3: TGTGCCACCAGTAGTTCGAGGGGAGGTTCCGGGGAGCTGTTTTTT. The V gene is TRBV24-1, the J gene TRBJ2-2, with D perhaps TRBD2 (6 bases). The germline V gene has CDR1 KGHDR and CDR2 SFDVKD. Between the trimmed V and J ends, which lost 6 bases and 6 bases, there was a span of 16 bases. The CDR3 sequence is 15 residues long.

The table lists this clonotype with many counts. The chain recombines TRBV2 with TRBJ1-5, with D unresolved. V was cut by 2 bases and J by 3 bases, with 8 bases left in between. There are 14 residues in the CDR3. The germline V gene encodes CDR1 SNHLY and CDR2 FYNNEI. The CDR3 bases are TGTGCCAGCAGTGAACAGCAGGCCAATCAGCCCCAGCATTTT. It is translated as CASSEQQANQPQHF.

Regarding this clonotype: This may be a read error: a much more frequent sequence differs by one nucleotide. V and J are TRBV2 and TRBJ2-5, with D perhaps being TRBD1 or TRBD2 (6 bases each). CDR1 SNHLY and CDR2 FYNNEI come from the germline V gene. The CDR3 is made up of 13 amino acids. The V and J ends lost 6 bases and 5 bases respectively, with 13 bases between them. CDR3 loop: CASSTGAEETQYF. CDR3 bases: TGTGCCAGCAGCACGGGGGCCGAGGAGACCCAGTACTTC.

This clonotype was seen at least ten times. This chain connects TRBV2 to TRBJ2-2; D may match TRBD1 or TRBD2 (6 bases each). Trimming removed 7 bases at V and 4 bases at J, with 13 bases between. The CDR3 loop spans 14 amino acids. Germline assignment: CDR1 SNHLY and CDR2 FYNNEI. The CDR3 coding sequence is TGTGCCAGCAAGGAAGGGGGGCTCACCGGGGAGCTGTTTTTT. It is translated as CASKEGGLTGELFF.

The J gene is TRBJ1-2, the V gene TRBV6-2 or TRBV6-3; D unresolved. There are 14 residues in the CDR3. The germline V and J ends were trimmed by 5 bases and 8 bases, with 18 bases remaining between them. Germline V CDR1 and CDR2: MNHEY, SVGEGT. DNA of the CDR3: TGTGCCAGCAGTCCCCTTGGAATCTCGAAAGGCTACACCTTC. Protein sequence: CASSPLGISKGYTF.

The sample holds many counts of this clonotype. The chain carries TRBV7-2 and TRBJ2-1, with 9 nucleotides matching TRBD1. The CDR3 extends over 14 amino acids. CDR1 is SGHTA and CDR2 is FQGNSA in the germline V gene. V shed 4 bases, J shed 4 bases, and the junction held 2 bases outside the gene matches. The CDR3 here is CASSWDRAYNEQFF. The CDR3 coding sequence is TGTGCCAGCAGCTGGGACAGGGCTTACAATGAGCAGTTCTTC. Supplemented by reference TRBV7-2 and TRBJ2-1, the full variable domain reads GAGVSQSPSNKVTEKGKDVELRCDPISGHTALYWYRQSLGQGLEFLIYFQGNSAPDKSGLPSDRFSAERTGGSVSTLTIQRTQQEDSAVYLCASSWDRAYNEQFFGPGTRLTVL.

This chain connects TRBV5-4 to TRBJ2-1; D may be TRBD1 (7 bases). The germline gives CDR1 SGHNT, CDR2 YYREEE (reference sequence). V lost 4 bases and J lost 8, with 16 bases in between. This CDR3 has 14 amino acids. For the CDR3, the DNA is TGTGCCAGCAGCACTCGACAGGGCGGGGATGAGCAGTTCTTC. Translating it yields CASSTRQGGDEQFF.

The V and J genes are TRBV6-2 or TRBV6-3 and TRBJ1-5; TRBD1 is a possible D gene (5 bases). This CDR3 contains 14 residues. CDR1 is MNHEY and CDR2 is SVGEGT in the germline V gene. V lost 0 bases, J lost 4 bases, and 7 bases lay in between. DNA for the CDR3: TGTGCCAGCAGTTACTCTTCAGGGAATCAGCCCCAGCATTTT. Residues: CASSYSSGNQPQHF.

At least ten counts were recorded for this clonotype. This chain's CDR3 is CASSFGGPSRHNEQFF. The CDR3, as DNA: TGTGCCAGCAGCTTCGGCGGACCTAGCAGGCACAATGAGCAGTTCTTC. The V gene is TRBV11-3, the J gene TRBJ2-1; D is perhaps TRBD2 (5 bases). CDR3 length equals 16 residues. Trimming stripped 3 bases from V and 5 bases from J, with 17 bases between. From germline, CDR1 is SGHNT and CDR2 YENEEA.

Turning to this clonotype: Possible read error: a much larger clone is one base away. The rearrangement uses TRBV20-1 and TRBJ2-5, with 13 bases matching TRBD2. The V gene's germline CDR1 is DFQATT and CDR2 SNEGSKA (reference sequence). The CDR3 is 15 amino acids. V lost 4 bases to trimming and J lost 0 bases; unmatched junction nucleotides: 2. This CDR3 is CSAKGTSGNQETQYF. The CDR3 DNA follows: TGCAGTGCTAAAGGGACTAGCGGGAACCAAGAGACCCAGTACTTC.

Comment on this clonotype: The junction departs from the called germline gene at one end, perhaps through a read error. The V call is TRBV28, the J call TRBJ2-5, with 8 bases identical to TRBD2. The CDR3 is made up of 15 amino acids. Germline V CDR1 and CDR2: MDHEN, SYDVKM. For the CDR3, the DNA is TGTGTCAGCAGTTTCGGCGGGGGGATGGGAGAGACCCAGTACTTC. Residues: CVSSFGGGMGETQYF.

The rearrangement joins TRBV20-1 to TRBJ2-7; tentatively, D is TRBD2 (5 bases). Per the germline V gene, CDR1 is DFQATT and CDR2 is SNEGSKA (reference sequence). The CDR3 has 17 amino acids. With 3 bases removed from V and 7 bases from J, the gap between germline ends came to 28 bases. The CDR3 protein is CSASGPLLARYPGEQYF. The CDR3 DNA is TGCAGTGCTAGTGGTCCCTTATTAGCGCGATACCCTGGGGAGCAGTACTTC.

In regard to this clonotype: It may be a read error: a sequence one base away is much more abundant. The V and J genes are TRBV7-9 and TRBJ2-1; 11 bases agree with TRBD2. CDR1 is SEHNR and CDR2 is FQNEAQ in the germline V gene (reference sequence). J lost 3 bases, V lost 5 bases, and 3 bases had no gene match. The CDR3 sequence is 15 residues long. Here the CDR3 reads CASSVTSGNYNEQFF. In nucleotides, the CDR3 is TGTGCCAGCAGCGTGACTAGCGGGAACTACAATGAGCAGTTCTTC. Full variable domain (missing parts from reference TRBV7-9 and TRBJ2-1): DTGVSQNPRHKITKRGQNVTFRCDPISEHNRLYWYRQTLGQGPEFLTYFQNEAQLEKSRLLSDRFSAERPKGSFSTLEIQRTEQGDSAMYLCASSVTSGNYNEQFFGPGTRLTVL.

The chain couples TRBV5-1 to TRBJ2-3, with 9 bases aligning to TRBD1. The trim removed 4 bases at V and 5 bases at J, leaving 5 bases unmatched. The CDR3 loop spans 14 amino acids. Germline values: CDR1 SGHRS, CDR2 YFSETQ. CDR3 bases: TGCGCCAGCAGCGGGGGGGACAGGGTAGATACGCAGTATTTT. Protein product: CASSGGDRVDTQYF. Complete variable domain (other parts from reference TRBV5-1 and TRBJ2-3): KAGVTQTPRYLIKTRGQQVTLSCSPISGHRSVSWYQQTPGQGLQFLFEYFSETQRNKGNFPGRFSGRQFSNSRSEMNVSTLELGDSALYLCASSGGDRVDTQYFGPGTRLTVL.

This clonotype was picked up many times. For the CDR3, the DNA is TGCGCCAGCAGCCAAGGGGGCGGGGGGGTTGGCAATGAGCAGTTCTTC. It encodes CASSQGGGGVGNEQFF. V usage is TRBV5-1 and J usage is TRBJ2-1, with 9 nucleotides matching TRBD2. This CDR3 comprises 16 residues. The germline CDR1 and CDR2 sequences are SGHRS and YFSETQ. The V gene end was trimmed by 4 bases and the J gene end by 6 bases; junction bases not matched to a gene: 11.

This clonotype was recorded many times. V gene TRBV20-1 combines with J gene TRBJ2-7; D is undetermined. This CDR3 contains 13 residues. The ends were cut back, 2 bases at V and 0 bases at J, with 8 bases in the middle. CDR1 DFQATT and CDR2 SNEGSKA come from the germline V gene (reference sequence). The DNA for the CDR3 is TGCAGTGCTAGATCCTACATCTCCTACGAGCAGTACTTC. Protein: CSARSYISYEQYF.